This is a list of T cell receptor beta chains from one sample in a study of PD-L1 blockade in urothelial cancer. This table comes from immunoSEQ multiplex PCR, and its TCRdb copy is limited to in-frame clones, with some not included. The table includes about 110,000 clones, about 85% detected once. The sample was PBMCs, taken around atezolizumab (anti-PD-L1) treatment. These receptors all stem from a man aged 50-59 years with urothelial cancer. Both conserved end residues are part of each CDR3. Fields, in order: CDR3 protein, CDR3 DNA, J gene, D gene, clone size, V gene. D genes are given only for firm matches. Only part of the rows carry a size: once, few, many, or a class if the clone is expanded.

CASSLADQGTYEQYF TGCGCCAGCAGCTTGGCTGACCAGGGGACCTACGAGCAGTACTTC TRBJ2-7 - - TRBV5-1
CASLRRSSYEQYF TGCGCCAGCTTACGTCGGAGCTCCTACGAGCAGTACTTC TRBJ2-7 - - TRBV10-1
CASRGTTKETQYF TGTGCCAGCCGCGGGACGACTAAAGAGACCCAGTACTTC TRBJ2-5 - - TRBV28
CASSPRPSVGGNEQFF TGTGCCAGCAGCCCCCGGCCAAGTGTCGGGGGCAATGAGCAGTTCTTC TRBJ2-1 - - TRBV13
CASSPHSGNTIYF TGTGCCAGCAGTCCCCACTCTGGAAACACCATATATTTT TRBJ1-3 - - TRBV14
CASSDGGRRQTTGELFF TGTGCCAGCAGTGACGGTGGCCGGCGGCAAACCACCGGGGAGCTGTTTTTT TRBJ2-2 - - TRBV2
CASSLALDRGSDEQFF TGTGCCAGCAGCTTAGCCTTGGACAGGGGCAGTGATGAGCAGTTCTTC TRBJ2-1 TRBD1 - TRBV7-8
CASRKDLPPSTQYF TGTGCCAGCAGAAAAGACTTGCCTCCAAGCACGCAGTATTTT TRBJ2-3 - - TRBV6-1
CASRARAGLISYEQYF TGTGCCAGCAGAGCTCGAGCGGGACTCATCTCCTACGAGCAGTACTTC TRBJ2-7 TRBD2 once TRBV2
CASSLAPRAHYGYTF TGTGCCAGCAGCTTGGCCCCCAGGGCGCACTATGGCTACACCTTC TRBJ1-2 - few TRBV5-5
CASSPSLAGAGEQYF TGTGCCAGCAGCCCCAGTTTAGCGGGGGCGGGCGAGCAGTACTTC TRBJ2-7 TRBD2 - TRBV11-2
CASSLIATNYGYTF TGTGCCAGCAGTTTAATAGCCACTAACTATGGCTACACCTTC TRBJ1-2 - - TRBV28
CASSGAQETQYF TGCGCCAGCAGCGGGGCCCAAGAGACCCAGTACTTC TRBJ2-5 - - TRBV5-1
CASSLRGFLGGTEAFF TGTGCCAGCAGCTTAAGAGGTTTTCTAGGTGGGACTGAAGCTTTCTTT TRBJ1-1 - - TRBV7-3
CASSLTGGVGMDTQYF TGCGCCAGCAGCTTAACAGGGGGTGTTGGGATGGATACGCAGTATTTT TRBJ2-3 TRBD1 - TRBV5-1
CASSSQYGGFAGELFF TGTGCCAGCAGCTCTCAATACGGGGGTTTCGCCGGGGAGCTGTTTTTT TRBJ2-2 - - TRBV7-2
CASSMGPGLHTYEQYF TGTGCCAGTAGTATGGGACCGGGACTGCATACCTACGAGCAGTACTTC TRBJ2-7 - - TRBV19
CASSFQGGEAFF TGTGCCAGCAGCTTTCAGGGGGGTGAAGCTTTCTTT TRBJ1-1 TRBD1 - TRBV11-2
CAIRTSGDNSPLHF TGTGCCATCAGAACCTCGGGAGATAATTCACCCCTCCACTTT TRBJ1-6 - - TRBV10-3
CASSELDRGNEKLFF TGTGCCAGCAGTGAATTAGACAGGGGTAATGAAAAACTGTTTTTT TRBJ1-4 TRBD1 - TRBV6-1
CASSYSASGGGEQYF TGTGCCAGCAGTTACTCCGCTAGCGGGGGCGGGGAGCAGTACTTC TRBJ2-7 TRBD2 - TRBV6-6
CASSNREVLYGYTF TGTGCCAGTAGTAACAGGGAAGTTCTCTATGGCTACACCTTC TRBJ1-2 - - TRBV19
CAWSVGTGNGYTF TGTGCCTGGAGTGTAGGGACAGGCAACGGCTACACCTTC TRBJ1-2 TRBD1 - TRBV30
CASRGLAGDNYEQYF TGTGCCAGCAGGGGACTAGCGGGAGACAACTACGAGCAGTACTTC TRBJ2-7 TRBD2 - TRBV2
CASSEDSNTEAFF TGTGCCAGCAGTGAGGACAGCAACACTGAAGCTTTCTTT TRBJ1-1 - - TRBV2
CASTRDSNYGYTF TGTGCCAGCACCAGGGACAGCAACTATGGCTACACCTTC TRBJ1-2 TRBD1 - TRBV7-9
CSVVPPGGHLNTQYF TGCAGCGTTGTTCCCCCAGGGGGGCACTTGAATACGCAGTATTTT TRBJ2-3 - - TRBV29-1
CASSFAVNSGNTIYF TGTGCCAGCAGTTTTGCGGTGAACTCTGGAAACACCATATATTTT TRBJ1-3 - - TRBV28
CASTPDRQGATGNTIYF TGTGCCAGCACCCCGGACCGACAGGGGGCGACTGGAAACACCATATATTTT TRBJ1-3 TRBD1 - TRBV28
CASSSATGGTTGELFF TGTGCCAGCAGCTCCGCGACAGGGGGCACGACCGGGGAGCTGTTTTTT TRBJ2-2 TRBD1 - TRBV11-2
CASSPLIAGGADNEQFF TGTGCTAGCAGCCCACTCATAGCGGGAGGAGCTGACAATGAGCAGTTCTTC TRBJ2-1 TRBD2 - TRBV7-7
CASSQAGGEGEQFF TGTGCCAGCAGCCAAGCAGGGGGCGAGGGTGAGCAGTTCTTC TRBJ2-1 TRBD1 once TRBV4-2
CASSPLREAGGETQYF TGTGCCAGCTCACCTTTGCGGGAAGCGGGAGGTGAGACCCAGTACTTC TRBJ2-5 TRBD2 - TRBV18
CASSRITDTQYF TGTGCCAGCAGTCGTATCACAGATACGCAGTATTTT TRBJ2-3 - few TRBV2
CASSIRTSGSYNEQFF TGTGCCAGTAGTATTCGGACTAGCGGGAGCTACAATGAGCAGTTCTTC TRBJ2-1 TRBD2 once TRBV19
CASGRDLNSGNTIYF TGTGCCAGCGGGCGGGACCTGAACTCTGGAAACACCATATATTTT TRBJ1-3 - - TRBV6-1
CASSLRGSPETQYF TGCGCCAGCAGCTTGCGAGGCTCCCCAGAGACCCAGTACTTC TRBJ2-5 - - TRBV5-1
CASSHGGAYGYTF TGTGCCAGCAGCCATGGAGGAGCCTATGGCTACACCTTC TRBJ1-2 - - TRBV14
CASSQGLAGTTYEQYF TGCGCCAGCAGCCAGGGACTAGCGGGAACCACATACGAGCAGTACTTC TRBJ2-7 TRBD2 once TRBV4-1
CASSLERGGYTF TGCGCCAGCAGCTTGGAGCGTGGTGGCTACACCTTC TRBJ1-2 - - TRBV5-1
CAWSLKSGDFNFYEQYF TGTGCCTGGAGTTTGAAATCTGGGGACTTCAACTTTTACGAGCAGTACTTC TRBJ2-7 - - TRBV30
CASSYSNPAAYEQYF TGTGCCAGCAGTTACTCCAATCCCGCAGCCTACGAGCAGTACTTC TRBJ2-7 - - TRBV6-5
CASIRGGTNTEAFF TGTGCCAGTATACGAGGCGGGACGAACACTGAAGCTTTCTTT TRBJ1-1 - - TRBV19
CASSPIAGGPSDTQYF TGTGCCAGCAGTCCGATCGCGGGAGGGCCGTCAGATACGCAGTATTTT TRBJ2-3 TRBD2 - TRBV7-2
CASSLARGSGGYTF TGTGCCAGCAGCTTGGCCCGGGGGTCCGGGGGCTACACCTTC TRBJ1-2 - - TRBV5-6
CASSSGGTGELFF TGTGCCAGCAGCTCCGGGGGCACCGGGGAGCTGTTTTTT TRBJ2-2 - - TRBV11-3
CASSFGLAAYEQYF TGTGCCAGCAGCTTTGGTTTGGCGGCCTACGAGCAGTACTTC TRBJ2-7 - once TRBV5-8
CASSEVQGGYTF TGTGCCAGCAGTGAGGTACAGGGCGGCTACACCTTC TRBJ1-2 - - TRBV6-5
CASSDNPAVLGIWTNYGYTF TGTGCCAGCAGTGATAATCCGGCGGTTCTCGGGATTTGGACTAACTATGGCTACACCTTC TRBJ1-2 - - TRBV6-1
CASRTGLGEQYF TGTGCCAGCAGAACAGGGCTGGGGGAGCAGTACTTC TRBJ2-7 - - TRBV28
CASSMRLERGGYNEQFF TGTGCCAGTAGTATGAGGCTAGAGCGGGGAGGCTACAATGAGCAGTTCTTC TRBJ2-1 TRBD2 - TRBV19
CASSADRGDQPQHF TGTGCCAGCAGCGCGGACAGGGGGGATCAGCCCCAGCATTTT TRBJ1-5 TRBD1 - TRBV2
CARRTGTWDVEQYF TGTGCCAGAAGAACCGGGACATGGGACGTCGAGCAGTACTTC TRBJ2-7 - - TRBV5-3
CASSSHRGGNTEAFF TGTGCCAGCAGTTCCCATCGCGGAGGCAACACTGAAGCTTTCTTT TRBJ1-1 - - TRBV27
CASSRNTEAFF TGTGCCAGCAGCCGTAACACTGAAGCTTTCTTT TRBJ1-1 - - TRBV7-9
CASSPSVAEGDTQYF TGTGCCAGCAGCCCCTCCGTAGCGGAGGGTGATACGCAGTATTTT TRBJ2-3 - - TRBV6-5
CASSLSRRGGYTF TGTGCCAGCAGTTTATCCCGGAGGGGAGGCTACACCTTC TRBJ1-2 - - TRBV27
CASKDRDNNQPQHF TGTGCCAGCAAAGACCGGGACAACAATCAGCCCCAGCATTTT TRBJ1-5 - - TRBV6-5
CASTSGGGQETQYF TGTGCCAGCACTAGCGGTGGCGGGCAAGAGACCCAGTACTTC TRBJ2-5 TRBD2 - TRBV7-9